This TCR beta chain was identified in a study of monozygotic twins with inflammatory bowel disease. The germline V gene has CDR1 MDHEN and CDR2 SYDVKM. The CDR3 spans 11 residues. From its re-call of the 5' RACE reads, TCRdb lists each CDR3 protein once, without DNA. The table for this sample gives 400,000 or so distinct CDR3 sequences. Sequencing used blood. The TCR originated in a human donor with ulcerative colitis or Crohn's disease, or a healthy co-twin of an affected twin (not recorded which). This chain joins TRBV28 and TRBJ1-1; the TCRdb D gene call, TRBD1, has no DNA to confirm it. CDR3 region: CASSFGTGEFF.